Listed here are 24 T cell receptor beta chains from one sample, sequenced in a study of blood T cell repertoires in COVID-19. Method: immunoSEQ multiplex PCR; TCRdb's copy keeps in-frame clones and lacks some. Of 50,000 or so clones in the sample, roughly 88% were seen once. Sequencing used peripheral blood. The receptors originated from a man between 65 and 85 years old with acute or convalescent COVID-19.

The rearrangement links TRBV7-8 to TRBJ1-6; no firm D call. Trimming took off 5 bases at V and 10 bases at J, with 18 bases between the two ends. Germline assignment: CDR1 SGHVS and CDR2 FQNEAQ. The CDR3 runs 15 residues. CDR3 nucleotides: TGTGCCAGCAGCCTCCTGCGGTCAGACCAATCACCCCTCCACTTT. Its translation is CASSLLRSDQSPLHF.

The gene calls are TRBV19 and TRBJ1-1, with D possibly matching TRBD1 (6 bases). This CDR3 is 14 amino acids long. Looked up from germline, CDR1 is LNHDA and CDR2 is SQIVND (reference sequence). Trimming removed 5 bases at V and 5 bases at J, with 15 bases between. This chain's CDR3 is CASSSGGRETEAFF. The CDR3 bases are TGTGCCAGTAGTTCGGGGGGCCGGGAGACTGAAGCTTTCTTT.

The J gene is TRBJ2-1, the V gene TRBV5-1; 9 bases map to TRBD2. This CDR3 is built from 15 residues. Germline CDR1 and CDR2: SGHRS and YFSETQ. V shed 1 base and J 8 bases; nucleotides not matched to a gene: 7. CDR3 bases: TGCGCCAGCAGCTTGTTTACTAGCGGGCGGGATGAGCAGTTCTTC. Protein product: CASSLFTSGRDEQFF. The variable domain in full, with the rest retrieved from reference TRBV5-1 and TRBJ2-1, is KAGVTQTPRYLIKTRGQQVTLSCSPISGHRSVSWYQQTPGQGLQFLFEYFSETQRNKGNFPGRFSGRQFSNSRSEMNVSTLELGDSALYLCASSLFTSGRDEQFFGPGTRLTVL.

The rearrangement links TRBV19 to TRBJ2-1, with 10 bases identical to TRBD2. Per germline, CDR1 LNHDA and CDR2 SQIVND (reference sequence). V lost 7 bases, J lost 10 bases, and 16 bases stayed unmatched. The CDR3 spans 16 residues. CDR3 amino acids: CASTPRASGRAGEQFF. CDR3 in DNA: TGTGCCAGTACCCCCCGGGCTAGCGGGAGAGCAGGAGAGCAGTTCTTC.

The J gene is TRBJ2-3, the V gene TRBV6-5; TRBD1 matches at 9 bases. The CDR3 spans 15 residues. The V and J ends lost 5 bases and 4 bases, in that order; junction bases with no gene match: 7. Germline V lookup: CDR1 MNHEY, CDR2 SVGAGI. This CDR3 is CASSLRTGDSDTQYF. The CDR3 DNA reads TGTGCCAGCAGTCTAAGGACAGGGGATTCAGATACGCAGTATTTT.

This clone was picked up one time. The chain combines TRBV19 with TRBJ1-4; D is undetermined. Trimming shortened V by 10 bases and J by 4 bases, and 13 bases separated the two germline ends. This CDR3 region has 13 residues. CDR1 is LNHDA and CDR2 is SQIVND in the germline V gene (reference sequence). The CDR3 DNA reads as TGTGCCACAGAACGCGGGCGTAATGAAAAACTGTTTTTT. Encoded protein: CATERGRNEKLFF.

This clone was counted only a few times. This chain connects TRBV2 to TRBJ1-5; possible D gene TRBD1, 6 bases. The CDR3 has 13 amino acids. The V end was cut by 7 bases, the J end by 5 bases, with 12 bases between. The germline gives CDR1 SNHLY, CDR2 FYNNEI. DNA of the CDR3: TGTGCCAGCACTGCTAACAGGGATCAGCCCCAGCATTTT. This encodes CASTANRDQPQHF.

The chain is built from TRBV5-5 and TRBJ1-5; D is ambiguous. V was cut by 1 base and J by 0 bases, with 8 bases left in between. Germline lookup yields CDR1 SGHKS and CDR2 YYEKEE (reference sequence). This CDR3 has 15 residues. CDR3 loop: CASSLSGDSNQPQHF. CDR3 sequence (DNA): TGTGCCAGCAGCTTGAGCGGGGATAGCAATCAGCCCCAGCATTTT. The full variable domain, completed using reference TRBV5-5 and TRBJ1-5, is DAGVTQSPTHLIKTRGQQVTLRCSPISGHKSVSWYQQVLGQGPQFIFQYYEKEERGRGNFPDRFSARQFPNYSSELNVNALLLGDSALYLCASSLSGDSNQPQHFGDGTRLSIL.

The genes are TRBV11-2 and TRBJ1-4, with unresolved D. The CDR3 runs 14 residues. Trimming left V 4 bases short and J 3 bases short, with 9 bases between. CDR1 is SGHAT, CDR2 FQNNGV, per germline. The CDR3 DNA reads TGTGCCAGCAGCTCCAGCGAGGCTAATGAAAAACTGTTTTTT. It is translated as CASSSSEANEKLFF.

V and J are TRBV3-1 (or the pseudogene TRBV3-2) and TRBJ1-4; D might be TRBD1 (5 bases). This CDR3 is built from 16 residues. V lost 4 bases to trimming and J lost 0 bases, with 12 bases between them. In germline, CDR1 is LGHDT, CDR2 YNNKEL (reference sequence). The CDR3 sequence: CASSRQMTATNEKLFF. CDR3 nucleotide sequence: TGTGCCAGCAGCCGACAGATGACTGCAACTAATGAAAAACTGTTTTTT.

The chain recombines TRBV11-2 with TRBJ2-7; D is unclear. V lost 5 bases, J lost 9 bases, and 14 bases lay in between. The CDR3 is 12 amino acids. The germline CDR1 and CDR2 sequences are SGHAT and FQNNGV. DNA of the CDR3: TGTGCCAGCAGCCTAACGGAGCCTCGGCAGTACTTC. Its translation: CASSLTEPRQYF.

The J gene is TRBJ1-3, the V gene TRBV11-2, with a tentative D call TRBD1 (6 bases). The germline V gene encodes CDR1 SGHAT and CDR2 FQNNGV. The CDR3 runs 17 residues. V lost 1 base and J 0 bases, leaving 13 bases between the germline ends. DNA for the CDR3: TGTGCCAGCAGCTTAGGAACAGGGCCCAGCTCTGGAAACACCATATATTTT. Its protein is CASSLGTGPSSGNTIYF.

The rearrangement links TRBV6-5 to TRBJ1-1; D is perhaps TRBD1 (6 bases). The CDR3 is 14 residues long. Per germline, CDR1 MNHEY and CDR2 SVGAGI. The V gene lost 6 bases and the J gene lost 5 bases, with 16 bases spanning the gap. In DNA, the CDR3 is TGTGCCAGCAGAAACTTGTTCAGGGGAACTGAAGCTTTCTTT. Its protein is CASRNLFRGTEAFF.

The chain combines TRBV30 with TRBJ1-2; D is perhaps TRBD1 (5 bases). The CDR3 is made up of 13 amino acids. Trimming left V 1 base short and J 3 bases short, with 9 bases between. Germline assignment: CDR1 GTSNPN and CDR2 SVGIG (reference sequence). The CDR3 region has the DNA TGTGCCTGGAGTGGGGGACTTTACTATGGCTACACCTTC. This translates into CAWSGGLYYGYTF.

The J gene is TRBJ1-4, the V gene TRBV7-2; a weak D match, TRBD1 (6 bases). The CDR3 consists of 15 residues. Per the germline V gene, CDR1 is SGHTA and CDR2 is FQGNSA. V was trimmed by 3 bases and J by 7 bases, leaving 15 bases between them. The CDR3 region is CASSLEGTSSEKLFF. In nucleotides, the CDR3 is TGTGCCAGCAGCTTGGAAGGGACATCGAGTGAAAAACTGTTTTTT.

This clone was counted between two and nine times. The chain has TRBV3-1 (or the pseudogene TRBV3-2) and TRBJ2-1; 11 nucleotides line up with TRBD2. Germline CDR1 is LGHDT and CDR2 is YNNKEL (reference sequence). This CDR3 has 16 amino acids. V trimming: 3 bases; J trimming: 5 bases; junction bases outside the gene matches: 6. The CDR3 sequence is CASSQLAGGLNNEQFF. The CDR3 DNA sequence: TGTGCCAGCAGCCAGTTAGCGGGAGGGCTAAACAATGAGCAGTTCTTC.

The chain employs TRBV18 and TRBJ1-4; no firm D call. Trimming took 0 bases from V and 5 from J, leaving 4 bases between them. There are 13 residues in the CDR3. Germline CDR1 is KGHSH and CDR2 is LQKENI. CDR3 protein: CASSPPQNEKLFF. Written as DNA, the CDR3 is TGTGCCAGCTCACCACCGCAGAATGAAAAACTGTTTTTT.

This chain connects TRBV6-5 to TRBJ1-2; no clear D. Between the trimmed V and J ends, which lost 10 bases and 4 bases, there was a span of 13 bases. CDR3 length: 12 residues. CDR1 and CDR2 (germline): MNHEY, SVGAGI. CDR3 in DNA: TGTGCCACCGGCCCGGGTTTCTATGGCTACACCTTC. It encodes CATGPGFYGYTF.

This clone was recorded a few times. The chain uses TRBV4-2 and TRBJ1-6; D gene ambiguous. CDR1 is LGHNA and CDR2 is YNFKEQ in the germline V gene. Trimming took 0 bases from V and 6 from J, leaving 9 bases between them. The CDR3 contains 15 residues. The CDR3 DNA reads as TGTGCCAGCAGCCAAGACCGTCGGGGTAATTCACCCCTCCACTTT. The encoded protein is CASSQDRRGNSPLHF.

V and J are TRBV3-1 (or the pseudogene TRBV3-2) and TRBJ2-5, with 9 bases identical to TRBD2. The V segment lost 3 bases and the J segment 5 bases; nucleotides outside the gene matches: 10. The CDR3 runs 16 residues. Germline assignment: CDR1 LGHDT and CDR2 YNNKEL (reference sequence). CDR3 DNA sequence: TGTGCCAGCAGCCAGGCAGCGGGGGGCCCCCCGGAGACCCAGTACTTC. Its protein product is CASSQAAGGPPETQYF.

V usage is TRBV6-5 and J usage is TRBJ1-1; D gene uncertain. With 7 bases removed from V and 4 bases from J, the gap between germline ends came to 16 bases. The CDR3 spans 14 residues. In germline, CDR1 is MNHEY, CDR2 SVGAGI. For the CDR3, the DNA is TGTGCCAGCAAATTTTTGGCCGCGGCCACTGAAGCTTTCTTT. This codes for CASKFLAAATEAFF.

This chain connects TRBV10-3 to TRBJ2-7, with 8 bases matching TRBD1. Germline loops: CDR1 ENHRY, CDR2 SYGVKD. This CDR3 is 16 amino acids long. Trimming removed 3 bases from V and 1 base from J; junction bases left unmatched: 8. CDR3 coding DNA: TGTGCCATCAGTGATGTATCCGGGACAGGTTCCTACGAGCAGTACTTC. It encodes CAISDVSGTGSYEQYF.

The CDR3 spells CASRNSYEQYF. The CDR3 nucleotides are TGTGCCAGCAGGAACTCTTACGAGCAGTACTTC. The rearrangement links TRBV5-8 to TRBJ2-7, with no clear D. Germline lookup yields CDR1 SGHTS and CDR2 YDEGEE. The CDR3 totals 11 residues. V was trimmed by 5 bases and J by 4 bases, leaving 7 bases between them.

V gene TRBV5-4 combines with J gene TRBJ1-2; perhaps TRBD1 as D (6 bases). V was clipped by 1 base and J by 5 bases, with 9 bases between them. The CDR3 sequence is 13 residues long. In germline, CDR1 is SGHNT, CDR2 YYREEE (reference sequence). This CDR3 reads CASSLNRDYGYTF. As DNA, the CDR3 is TGTGCCAGCAGCTTGAACAGGGATTATGGCTACACCTTC.